This T cell receptor (beta chain) emerged from a study of shared clonotypes between healthy human individuals. Study in general: Three plates were used per donor for CD4 naive, three for CD4 memory, two for CD8 naive and one for CD8 memory.

Study-wide points: Investigators collected only blood, and repertoires in tissues likely differ.

CDR3 length: 15 residues. Germline CDR1 SGHRS, CDR2 YFSETQ. After removal of 1 base from V and 3 bases from J, the junction contained 5 bases not matched to a gene. In the CD4+ fraction, cells were divided into CD45RA+ naive and CD45RA-negative memory subsets. For each subset, genomic DNA was distributed in equal portions over several immunoSEQ plates. TCRdb keeps only in-frame clones here, not all; method: immunoSEQ multiplex PCR. Among hundreds of thousands of clones listed, roughly 97% were seen once. This clone has just one count. Its target is not known. The sequence was obtained from a woman aged 25 to 45 in good health. Sequenced material: naive CD4+ T cells sorted from blood. Subset described: CD45RA+ positively selected. This chain connects TRBV5-1 to TRBJ2-7; 9 bases line up with TRBD2. CDR3 sequence (DNA): TGCGCCAGCAGCTTGAGGTGGCGGGAGGGCTACGAGCAGTACTTC. Its translation is CASSLRWREGYEQYF.